This T cell receptor (beta chain) was retrieved from a study of control samples from healthy donors and cancer patients. Here immunoSEQ multiplex PCR was the method, and the copy in TCRdb shows in-frame clones only, minus some. Seen here are 130,000 or so clones, around 94% observed once, and the top ten hold around 14%. Unmatched junction bases numbered 18, after V lost 6 bases and J lost 7 bases. Germline V lookup: CDR1 MDHEN, CDR2 SYDVKM. The CDR3 totals 17 residues. This clone occurred once. The sample taken for sequencing was blood. J is TRBJ1-5 and V is TRBV28, with 7 bases identical to TRBD1. The receptor was derived from a man aged 40-49 years in good health. The CDR3 loop reads CASSPRIPRGPRQPQHF. In DNA, the CDR3 is TGTGCCAGCAGCCCCCGGATCCCTAGGGGGCCTCGACAGCCCCAGCATTTT.